This record covers a single T cell receptor beta chain. Its antigen is currently unknown. This sample is drawn from a study of human T cells and chemical hapten exposure. Study details: Sensitization employed 2% DPC on about 2 cm by about 2 cm of upper inner arm skin.

Time point indicated: pre-sensitization, week 0. Treatment of the sample: therapeutic diphenylcyclopropenone sensitization with weekly scalp DPC. Study conclusions and caveats: With DPC sensitization, TCRs exceeding 1 in 1000 frequency showed no change. Expanded TCRs clustered into significantly more large CDR3 similarity groups than controls, the analysis revealed.

The library tagged each cDNA molecule with unique molecular identifiers. TCRdb called the RACE reads again in MiXCR, with one record for every CDR3 protein. The data contain tens of thousands of distinct CDR3 sequences, approximately 9.9% of them singletons. This receptor was obtained from a woman aged 45-65 years with alopecia areata. Some clones in this sample may be carry-over from other donors' samples. The sample in question was whole blood, obtained in connection with sensitization to the hapten diphenylcyclopropenone (DPC).

The CDR3 region has the DNA TGTGCCAGCAGTCGGGATTTGCCAGGGTTATTGAACACTGAAGCTTTCTTT. It is translated as CASSRDLPGLLNTEAFF. This rearrangement joins TRBV2 to TRBJ1-1; tentative D call: TRBD1 (5 bases). Germline lookup yields CDR1 SNHLY and CDR2 FYNNEI. The CDR3 consists of 17 residues. The V end was cut by 5 bases, the J end by 0 bases, with 19 bases between.